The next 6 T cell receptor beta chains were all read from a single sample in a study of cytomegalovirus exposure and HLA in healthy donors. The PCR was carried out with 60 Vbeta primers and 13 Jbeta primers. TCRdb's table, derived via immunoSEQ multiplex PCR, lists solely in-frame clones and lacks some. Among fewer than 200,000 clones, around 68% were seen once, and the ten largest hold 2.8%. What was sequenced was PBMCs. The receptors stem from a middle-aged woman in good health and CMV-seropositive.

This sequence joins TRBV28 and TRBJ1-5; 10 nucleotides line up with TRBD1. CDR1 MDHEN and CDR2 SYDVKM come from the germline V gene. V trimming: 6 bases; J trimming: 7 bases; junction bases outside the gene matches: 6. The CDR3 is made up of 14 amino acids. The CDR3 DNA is TGTGCCAGCAGAAATGGACAGGGGGTACAGCCCCAGCATTTT. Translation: CASRNGQGVQPQHF.

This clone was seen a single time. CDR3 sequence: CASTGGRGNTEAFF. DNA for the CDR3: TGTGCCAGCACGGGAGGCAGGGGAAACACTGAAGCTTTCTTT. The rearrangement uses TRBV27 and TRBJ1-1; TRBD1 might be the D (6 bases). The CDR3 contains 14 residues. Between the trimmed V and J ends, which lost 7 bases and 2 bases, there was a span of 14 bases. Germline CDR1 MNHEY, CDR2 SMNVEV (reference sequence).

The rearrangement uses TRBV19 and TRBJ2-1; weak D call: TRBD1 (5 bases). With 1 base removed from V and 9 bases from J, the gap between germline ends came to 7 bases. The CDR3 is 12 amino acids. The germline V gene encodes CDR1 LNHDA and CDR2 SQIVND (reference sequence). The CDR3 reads CASSIADTEQFF. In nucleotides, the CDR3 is TGTGCCAGTAGTATAGCGGACACTGAGCAGTTCTTC.

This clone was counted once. This chain's CDR3 is CATSREAQYQETQYF. CDR3 nucleotide sequence: TGTGCCACCAGCAGAGAGGCTCAGTACCAAGAGACCCAGTACTTC. The chain employs TRBV15 and TRBJ2-5; D gene uncertain. V lost 0 bases to trimming and J lost 0 bases, with 8 bases between them. The length of the CDR3 is 15 residues. CDR1 and CDR2 from the germline V gene are LNHNV and YYDKDF (reference sequence).

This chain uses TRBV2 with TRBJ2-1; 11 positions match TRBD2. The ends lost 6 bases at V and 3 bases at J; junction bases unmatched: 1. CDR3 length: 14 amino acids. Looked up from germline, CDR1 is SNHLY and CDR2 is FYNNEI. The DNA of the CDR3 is TGTGCCAGCAGCGGGACTAGCGGCTACAATGAGCAGTTCTTC. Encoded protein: CASSGTSGYNEQFF.

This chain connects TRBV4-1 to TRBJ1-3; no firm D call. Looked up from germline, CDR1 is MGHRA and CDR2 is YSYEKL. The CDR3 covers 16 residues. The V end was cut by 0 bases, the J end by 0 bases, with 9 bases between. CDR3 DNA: TGCGCCAGCAGCCAAGAGTACAGAAGCTCTGGAAACACCATATATTTT. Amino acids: CASSQEYRSSGNTIYF.